This TCR beta chain was identified during a study of identical twins. This CDR3 region has 16 residues. The germline CDR1 and CDR2 sequences are MNHNY and SVGAGI (reference sequence). A few counts support this clonotype. Its antigen is currently unknown. Relative to the germline gene, one junction end is altered; a read error may explain this. TCRdb processed the 5' RACE reads anew with MiXCR; each CDR3 protein has one entry. In the table there are 1.5 million or so distinct CDR3 sequences, about 30% of which are singletons. Study results and caveats: Out-of-frame alpha sequences that twins shared showed excess low generation probability. While abundant cord blood beta clonotypes carried fewer insertions, memory repertoires showed no such pattern.

The origin of this receptor is a newborn girl in good health. Sequencing was performed on cord blood. The J gene is TRBJ1-4, the V gene TRBV6-6; TRBD1 is a possible D gene (6 bases). CDR3 bases: TGTGCCAGCAGTGACTCAGGGGAAGGGGGTAATGAAAAACTGTTTTTT. Protein sequence: CASSDSGEGGNEKLFF.